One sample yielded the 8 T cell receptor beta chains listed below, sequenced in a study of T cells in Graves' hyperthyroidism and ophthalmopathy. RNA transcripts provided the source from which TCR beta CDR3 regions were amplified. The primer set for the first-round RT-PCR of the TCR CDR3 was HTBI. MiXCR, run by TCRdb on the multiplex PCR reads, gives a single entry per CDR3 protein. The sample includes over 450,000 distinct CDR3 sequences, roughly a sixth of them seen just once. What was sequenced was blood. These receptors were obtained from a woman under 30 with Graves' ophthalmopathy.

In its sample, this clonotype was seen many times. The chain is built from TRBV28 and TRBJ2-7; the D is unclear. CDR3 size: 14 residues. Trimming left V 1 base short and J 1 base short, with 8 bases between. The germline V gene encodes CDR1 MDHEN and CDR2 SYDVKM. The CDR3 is CASSLLDGSYEQYF. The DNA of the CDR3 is TGTGCCAGCAGTTTATTAGACGGTTCCTACGAGCAGTACTTC. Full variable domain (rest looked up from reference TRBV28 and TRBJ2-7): DVKVTQSSRYLVKRTGEKVFLECVQDMDHENMFWYRQDPGLGLRLIYFSYDVKMKEKGDIPEGYSVSREKKERFSLILESASTNQTSMYLCASSLLDGSYEQYFGPGTRLTVT.

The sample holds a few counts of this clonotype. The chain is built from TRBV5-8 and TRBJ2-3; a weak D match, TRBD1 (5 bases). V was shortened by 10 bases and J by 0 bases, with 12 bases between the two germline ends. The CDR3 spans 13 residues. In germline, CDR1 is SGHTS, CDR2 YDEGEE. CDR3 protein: CAGAITSTDTQYF. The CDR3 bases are TGTGCCGGGGCGATCACTAGCACAGATACGCAGTATTTT. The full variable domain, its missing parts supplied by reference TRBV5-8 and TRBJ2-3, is EAGVTQSPTHLIKTRGQQATLRCSPISGHTSVYWYQQALGLGLQFLLWYDEGEERNRGNFPPRFSGRQFPNYSSELNVNALELEDSALYLCAGAITSTDTQYFGPGTRLTVL.

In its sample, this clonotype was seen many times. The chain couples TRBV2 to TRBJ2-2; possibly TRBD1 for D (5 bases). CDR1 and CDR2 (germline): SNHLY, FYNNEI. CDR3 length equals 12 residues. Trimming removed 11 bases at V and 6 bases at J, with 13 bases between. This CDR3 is CACPAGPGELFF. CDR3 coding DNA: TGTGCCTGCCCCGCAGGGCCCGGGGAGCTGTTTTTT.

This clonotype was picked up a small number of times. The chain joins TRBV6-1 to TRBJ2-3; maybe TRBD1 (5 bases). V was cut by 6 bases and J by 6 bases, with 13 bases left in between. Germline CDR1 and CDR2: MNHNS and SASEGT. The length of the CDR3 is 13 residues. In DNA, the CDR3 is TGTGCCAGCAGCAGCCCAGGGTCGGATACGCAGTATTTT. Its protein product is CASSSPGSDTQYF.

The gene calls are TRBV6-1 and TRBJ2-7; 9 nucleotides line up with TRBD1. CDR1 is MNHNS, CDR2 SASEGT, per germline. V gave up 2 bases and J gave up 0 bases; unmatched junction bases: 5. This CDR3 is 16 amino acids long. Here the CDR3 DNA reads TGTGCCAGCAGTGAATCAACAGGGGGCCTCTCCTACGAGCAGTACTTC. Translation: CASSESTGGLSYEQYF.

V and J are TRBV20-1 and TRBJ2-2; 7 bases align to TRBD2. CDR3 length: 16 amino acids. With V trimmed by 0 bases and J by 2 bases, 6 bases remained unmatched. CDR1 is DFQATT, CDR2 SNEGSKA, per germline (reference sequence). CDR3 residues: CSARDWQRGNTGELFF. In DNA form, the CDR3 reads TGCAGTGCTAGAGATTGGCAGCGGGGAAACACCGGGGAGCTGTTTTTT.

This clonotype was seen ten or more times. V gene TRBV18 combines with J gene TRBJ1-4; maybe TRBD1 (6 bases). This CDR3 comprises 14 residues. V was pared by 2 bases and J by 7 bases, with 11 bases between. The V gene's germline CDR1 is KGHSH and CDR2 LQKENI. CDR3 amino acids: CASSPGQRVEKLFF. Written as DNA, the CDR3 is TGTGCCAGCTCACCAGGACAGCGAGTTGAAAAACTGTTTTTT.

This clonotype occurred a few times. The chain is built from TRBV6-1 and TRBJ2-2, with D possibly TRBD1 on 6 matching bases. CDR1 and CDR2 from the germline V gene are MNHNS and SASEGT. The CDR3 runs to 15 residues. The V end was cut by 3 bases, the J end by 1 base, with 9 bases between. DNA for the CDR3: TGTGCCAGCAGTGACCCGGGACAGAACACCGGGGAGCTGTTTTTT. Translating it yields CASSDPGQNTGELFF.